Presented here are 18 T cell receptor beta chains from one specimen sequenced in a study of T cell responses to AZD1222 COVID-19 vaccine. The assay was immunoSEQ multiplex PCR, and TCRdb's table has in-frame clones only and misses some. Here the sample spans about 55,000 clones, roughly nine tenths being singletons. The input for sequencing was peripheral blood, taken on day 0 of AZD1222 vaccination. The receptors were sampled from an adult in good health.

Here the CDR3 reads CASTTTSGAGTNEKLFF. DNA for the CDR3: TGTGCCAGCACCACCACATCAGGGGCGGGAACTAATGAAAAACTGTTTTTT. This chain joins TRBV7-2 and TRBJ1-4; TRBD1 might be the D (6 bases). The germline gives CDR1 SGHTA, CDR2 FQGNSA. Between the trimmed V and J ends, which lost 7 bases and 1 base, there was a span of 19 bases. The CDR3 totals 17 residues.

The chain is built from TRBV7-2 and TRBJ2-7; a weak D match, TRBD1 (6 bases). The CDR3 has 12 residues. The ends were cut back, 4 bases at V and 10 bases at J, with 14 bases in the middle. Germline loops: CDR1 SGHTA, CDR2 FQGNSA. The CDR3 DNA sequence: TGTGCCAGCAGCTCTACAGGGTTGCCTCAGTACTTC. Translating gives CASSSTGLPQYF.

The V gene is TRBV7-3, the J gene TRBJ2-1; 8 bases agree with TRBD1. Germline V gene sequence: CDR1 SGHTA, CDR2 FQGTGA. The ends lost 0 bases at V and 14 bases at J; junction bases unmatched: 6. The CDR3 runs to 13 residues. The CDR3 region is CASSLTNGDRKFF. Here the CDR3 DNA reads TGTGCCAGCAGCTTAACGAATGGGGACAGGAAGTTCTTC.

The CDR3 region is CASSLLDEQYF. Written as DNA, the CDR3 is TGTGCCAGCAGCTTATTGGATGAGCAGTACTTC. The chain uses TRBV7-2 and TRBJ2-7; D not resolved. V was trimmed by 2 bases and J by 7 bases, leaving 6 bases between them. Germline CDR1 and CDR2: SGHTA and FQGNSA. CDR3 length: 11 amino acids.

The V and J genes are TRBV21-1 and TRBJ2-7. TRBV21-1 is a listed pseudogene. The length of the CDR3 is 15 residues. The CDR3 DNA reads as TGTGCCAGCAGCAAACGGCCTCTGAATGACTACGAGCAGTACTTC. Protein sequence: CASSKRPLNDYEQYF.

This chain links TRBV2 with TRBJ1-5; 8 bases fit TRBD1. Looked up from germline, CDR1 is SNHLY and CDR2 is FYNNEI. The V segment lost 4 bases and the J segment 6 bases; nucleotides outside the gene matches: 8. The CDR3 runs to 15 residues. The CDR3 nucleotides read TGTGCCAGCAGTGTTGGACAGGGTGGAGCTCAGCCCCAGCATTTT. Encoded protein: CASSVGQGGAQPQHF.

A few counts support this clone. The gene calls are TRBV6-1 and TRBJ1-2, with D maybe TRBD1 (6 bases). CDR1 MNHNS and CDR2 SASEGT come from the germline V gene. Trimming removed 2 bases at V and 4 bases at J, with 17 bases between. The CDR3 length is 16 residues. The CDR3 is CASSEKAAGVSYGYTF. The DNA of the CDR3 is TGTGCCAGCAGTGAAAAAGCGGCAGGGGTCTCCTATGGCTACACCTTC.

The V gene is TRBV7-2, the J gene TRBJ1-1; TRBD1 might be the D (6 bases). V was pared by 2 bases and J by 6 bases, with 13 bases between. From germline, CDR1 is SGHTA and CDR2 FQGNSA. This CDR3 contains 14 residues. CDR3 residues: CASSLNGGGSEAFF. CDR3 nucleotide sequence: TGTGCCAGCAGCTTAAATGGGGGGGGCTCTGAAGCTTTCTTT. The full variable domain, rest sourced from reference TRBV7-2 and TRBJ1-1, is GAGVSQSPSNKVTEKGKDVELRCDPISGHTALYWYRQSLGQGLEFLIYFQGNSAPDKSGLPSDRFSAERTGGSVSTLTIQRTQQEDSAVYLCASSLNGGGSEAFFGQGTRLTVV.

This clone was found a few times. This chain joins TRBV12-5 and TRBJ1-5; 7 bases line up with TRBD1. CDR1 and CDR2 (germline): LGHNT, FRNRAP. This CDR3 comprises 14 residues. V gave up 4 bases and J gave up 5 bases; unmatched junction bases: 5. This chain's CDR3 is CASGSGQVDQPQHF. The CDR3 nucleotides are TGTGCTAGTGGTTCCGGACAGGTGGATCAGCCCCAGCATTTT.

The rearrangement uses TRBV12-3 or TRBV12-4 and TRBJ1-1; no definite D call. This CDR3 is built from 13 residues. Trimming cost V 3 bases and J 1 base, with 6 bases left between them. This CDR3 is CASSLARNTEAFF. CDR3 nucleotide sequence: TGTGCCAGCAGTTTGGCCAGGAACACTGAAGCTTTCTTT.

This chain uses TRBV9 with TRBJ2-1, with 12 bases lining up with TRBD2. Trimming cost V 4 bases and J 6 bases; bases outside gene matches: 8. Germline V CDR1 and CDR2: SGDLS, YYNGEE. This CDR3 comprises 16 residues. CDR3 DNA: TGTGCCAGCAGCCCCCCTAGCGGGGGGGCCTTCAATGAGCAGTTCTTC. Protein sequence: CASSPPSGGAFNEQFF. Looking up the rest from reference TRBV9 and TRBJ2-1 gives the full variable domain: DSGVTQTPKHLITATGQRVTLRCSPRSGDLSVYWYQQSLDQGLQFLIQYYNGEERAKGNILERFSAQQFPDLHSELNLSSLELGDSALYFCASSPPSGGAFNEQFFGPGTRLTVL.

This clone appeared a single time. The chain has TRBV19 and TRBJ2-2; 10 bases are shared with TRBD1. The CDR3 has 18 amino acids. J was trimmed by 4 bases and V by 3 bases; bases with no gene match: 11. Germline V CDR1 and CDR2: LNHDA, SQIVND (reference sequence). In nucleotides, the CDR3 is TGTGCCAGTAGTATGGGACAGGGGAGCGACTTGGGCACCGGGGAGCTGTTTTTT. It yields the protein CASSMGQGSDLGTGELFF.

As to this clone: One junction end disagrees with the germline gene, perhaps due to a read error. The chain links TRBV19 to TRBJ1-1, with 10 bases that match TRBD1. The CDR3 has 14 amino acids. Per germline, CDR1 LNHDA and CDR2 SQIVND (reference sequence). The DNA for the CDR3 is TGTGCCAGTAACCAGGGACAGGGGAACTCTGAAGCTTTCTTT. Amino acid sequence: CASNQGQGNSEAFF.

This clone was seen more than once but under ten times. The rearrangement joins TRBV19 to TRBJ1-2; 9 positions match TRBD1. This CDR3 comprises 15 residues. J lost 2 bases, V lost 4 bases, and 5 bases had no gene match. In germline, CDR1 is LNHDA, CDR2 SQIVND (reference sequence). CDR3 bases: TGTGCCAGTAGTAGGGGACAGGGCTCGAACTATGGCTACACCTTC. Its translation: CASSRGQGSNYGYTF.

The chain joins TRBV5-1 to TRBJ2-5; TRBD2 matches 11 bases. This CDR3 spans 16 amino acids. V was pared by 2 bases and J by 4 bases, with 7 bases of the junction left unmatched. The germline gives CDR1 SGHRS, CDR2 YFSETQ. The CDR3 nucleotides read TGCGCCAGCAGCTTTGGTAGCGGGGGGGCAAGAGAGACCCAGTACTTC. As protein: CASSFGSGGARETQYF.

The rearrangement joins TRBV19 to TRBJ1-5, with D tentatively TRBD1 (5 bases). The CDR3 is 15 residues long. With 8 bases removed from V and 4 bases from J, the gap between germline ends came to 18 bases. Germline CDR1 LNHDA, CDR2 SQIVND (reference sequence). This chain's CDR3 is CASGGEGTGNQPQHF. Here the CDR3 DNA reads TGTGCCAGTGGGGGAGAGGGGACGGGGAATCAGCCCCAGCATTTT.

The chain recombines TRBV7-9 with TRBJ1-1; TRBD1 aligns across 7 bases. With 1 base clipped from V and 10 bases from J, the junction kept 3 bases outside the gene matches. CDR1 and CDR2 (germline): SEHNR, FQNEAQ (reference sequence). This CDR3 has 12 amino acids. The CDR3 protein is CASSLGQGRAFF. In nucleotides, the CDR3 is TGTGCCAGCAGCTTAGGACAGGGTCGAGCTTTCTTT.

This rearrangement joins TRBV6-2 or TRBV6-3 to TRBJ1-1; D call uncertain. Trimming stripped 2 bases from V and 8 bases from J, with 9 bases between. This CDR3 spans 12 amino acids. Germline V gives CDR1 MNHEY, CDR2 SVGEGT. The CDR3 DNA follows: TGTGCCAGCAGTTACGTAGGGATCGAAGCTTTCTTT. Amino acids: CASSYVGIEAFF.